These T cell receptor beta chains were read from a single sample in a study of cytomegalovirus exposure and HLA in healthy donors. This table comes from immunoSEQ multiplex PCR, and its TCRdb copy is limited to in-frame clones, with some not included. There are some 150,000 clones in the sample; 79% occur only once, and around 6.3% lies in the top ten. Source material: PBMCs. These TCRs come from a man aged 50-60 years in good health and CMV-seropositive. Each CDR3 is given with its conserved first and last residue. The D gene is left open where the match is weak. A row's size may be missing; if present it is once, few, many or a size class.

TRBD2 | TRBJ2-1 | TRBV5-8 | . | CASSSEREGLYNEQFF | TGTGCCAGCAGCTCCGAGCGGGAGGGCCTATACAATGAGCAGTTCTTC
TRBD2 | TRBJ2-7 | TRBV28 | once | CAIELAGVHEQYF | TGTGCCATCGAGTTAGCGGGAGTTCACGAGCAGTACTTC
. | TRBJ2-1 | TRBV7-9 | . | CASSRSQDSENEQFF | TGTGCCAGCAGCCGAAGTCAGGACTCAGAAAATGAGCAGTTCTTC
TRBD2 | TRBJ2-5 | TRBV10-3 | . | CAIKGLAEETQYF | TGTGCCATCAAAGGACTAGCGGAAGAGACCCAGTACTTC
TRBD1 | TRBJ1-3 | TRBV5-5 | . | CASSARTGLAGNTIYF | TGTGCCAGCAGCGCGAGGACAGGGCTGGCTGGAAACACCATATATTTT
TRBD2 | TRBJ2-2 | TRBV10-3 | . | CAISESAGSNTGELFF | TGTGCCATCAGTGAGTCAGCGGGGTCGAACACCGGGGAGCTGTTTTTT
TRBD1 | TRBJ1-2 | TRBV13 | . | CASSPSGGGYGYTF | TGTGCCAGCAGCCCGTCAGGGGGAGGCTATGGCTACACCTTC
TRBD2 | TRBJ2-5 | TRBV28 | . | CASSLRTSGISQETQYF | TGTGCCAGCAGTTTGAGGACTAGCGGGATTTCCCAAGAGACCCAGTACTTC
. | TRBJ2-1 | TRBV29-1 | . | CSVEDRVIDEQFF | TGCAGCGTTGAAGACAGGGTGATCGATGAGCAGTTCTTC
TRBD2 | TRBJ2-7 | TRBV27 | once | CASSPPPGTSGRYEQYF | TGTGCCAGCAGTCCTCCACCCGGGACTAGCGGGAGGTACGAGCAGTACTTC
. | TRBJ2-3 | TRBV30 | . | CASSTDTQYF | TGTGCCAGCAGCACAGATACGCAGTATTTT
. | TRBJ1-1 | TRBV6-5 | . | CASSYSYRVDTEAFF | TGTGCCAGCAGTTACTCGTACAGGGTGGACACTGAAGCTTTCTTT
TRBD2 | TRBJ2-2 | TRBV2 | . | CASSETSGRTGELFF | TGTGCCAGCAGTGAAACTAGCGGGAGGACCGGGGAGCTGTTTTTT
. | TRBJ1-2 | TRBV29-1 | few | CSVEDQENYGYTF | TGCAGCGTTGAAGATCAGGAAAACTATGGCTACACCTTC
TRBD1 | TRBJ2-7 | TRBV5-8 | . | CASRGMGTGEGGQYF | TGTGCCAGCAGGGGAATGGGGACAGGGGAAGGCGGGCAGTACTTC
TRBD1 | TRBJ2-2 | TRBV2 | . | CASSADRGTGELFF | TGTGCCAGCAGCGCGGACAGGGGCACCGGGGAGCTGTTTTTT
. | TRBJ1-2 | TRBV25-1 | . | CASSDEPLHSGYTF | TGTGCCAGCAGTGATGAGCCCTTACACAGCGGCTACACCTTC
TRBD1 | TRBJ2-1 | TRBV9 | . | CASSFRDSGFGRSYNEQFF | TGTGCCAGCAGCTTCCGGGACAGCGGATTTGGTCGGTCCTACAATGAGCAGTTCTTC
. | TRBJ1-5 | TRBV21-1 | . | CASSNEGQGNQPQHF | TGTGCCAGCAGCAATGAGGGACAGGGCAATCAGCCCCAGCATTTT
. | TRBJ1-4 | TRBV6-1 | . | CASSEWREYEKLFF | TGTGCCAGCAGTGAATGGAGGGAGTACGAAAAACTGTTTTTT
. | TRBJ2-4 | TRBV5-4 | . | CASSLGQVPPDIQYF | TGTGCCAGCAGCTTGGGACAGGTCCCTCCCGACATTCAGTACTTC
TRBD1 | TRBJ1-4 | TRBV19 | . | CASTLGPGGEKLFF | TGTGCCAGCACCTTGGGCCCAGGGGGAGAAAAACTGTTTTTT
TRBD2 | TRBJ2-4 | TRBV5-1 | . | CASSSAGGVKNIQYF | TGCGCCAGCAGCTCAGCGGGAGGGGTCAAAAACATTCAGTACTTC
TRBD2 | TRBJ2-1 | TRBV7-2 | few | CASSSRLANEQFF | TGTGCCAGCAGCTCCCGACTAGCCAATGAGCAGTTCTTC
TRBD2 | TRBJ2-7 | TRBV9 | . | CASSVDRGEYYEQYF | TGTGCCAGCAGCGTAGATCGGGGGGAATACTACGAGCAGTACTTC
TRBD2 | TRBJ2-5 | TRBV6-1 | . | CASSEVLRLAGGSATQYF | TGTGCCAGCAGTGAAGTTCTGCGACTAGCGGGAGGGTCGGCGACCCAGTACTTC
TRBD1 | TRBJ1-4 | TRBV25-1 | few | CASSEGQGGFWEKLFF | TGTGCCAGCAGTGAAGGACAGGGGGGTTTTTGGGAAAAACTGTTTTTT
TRBD1 | TRBJ1-1 | TRBV5-1 | . | CASSSRWTGNTEAFF | TGCGCCAGCAGCTCCAGATGGACAGGGAACACTGAAGCTTTCTTT
. | TRBJ2-7 | TRBV23-1 | . | CASSRTAAYEQYF | TGCGCCAGCAGTAGGACAGCTGCCTACGAGCAGTACTTC
TRBD2 | TRBJ2-1 | TRBV28 | . | CASSFASGSAYNEQFF | TGTGCCAGCAGTTTTGCTAGCGGGAGTGCATACAATGAGCAGTTCTTC
TRBD1 | TRBJ2-2 | TRBV19 | . | CASREQGHGELFF | TGTGCCAGTAGGGAACAGGGGCACGGGGAGCTGTTTTTT
TRBD1 | TRBJ1-1 | TRBV27 | . | CASSLIGGTGPTEAFF | TGTGCCAGCAGTTTGATAGGGGGGACAGGGCCCACTGAAGCTTTCTTT
. | TRBJ2-6 | TRBV6-1 | . | CASSEARFGLSGANVLTF | TGTGCCAGCAGTGAAGCGCGTTTTGGGCTCTCTGGGGCCAACGTCCTGACTTTC
. | TRBJ2-2 | TRBV6-5 | . | CASSPLGANTGELFF | TGTGCCAGCAGTCCCCTCGGAGCGAACACCGGGGAGCTGTTTTTT
. | TRBJ2-2 | TRBV19 | . | CASQRQRNTGELFF | TGTGCCAGTCAGAGACAGAGGAACACCGGGGAGCTGTTTTTT
TRBD1 | TRBJ1-1 | TRBV6-1 | . | CASSVQGQGIAEAFF | TGTGCCAGCAGTGTGCAAGGACAGGGGATCGCTGAAGCTTTCTTT
. | TRBJ2-7 | TRBV4-1 | . | CASSQDSEEGTYEQYF | TGCGCCAGCAGCCAAGATAGCGAGGAGGGCACCTACGAGCAGTACTTC
. | TRBJ1-4 | TRBV2 | . | CASREGRIATNEKLFF | TGTGCCAGCAGGGAGGGGAGGATTGCAACTAATGAAAAACTGTTTTTT
TRBD1 | TRBJ1-1 | TRBV18 | . | CASSPRTGSMNTEAFF | TGTGCCAGCTCACCACGGACAGGGAGCATGAACACTGAAGCTTTCTTT
. | TRBJ2-4 | TRBV29-1 | . | CSVESSNREGNIQYF | TGCAGCGTTGAATCCTCTAACAGGGAGGGAAACATTCAGTACTTC
TRBD1 | TRBJ2-7 | TRBV5-1 | . | CASSLAQTGDEQYF | TGCGCCAGCAGCTTGGCCCAGACAGGGGACGAGCAGTACTTC
TRBD2 | TRBJ2-3 | TRBV5-4 | once | CASSLRLAGGPSDTQYF | TGTGCCAGCAGCTTGAGGCTAGCGGGAGGGCCCTCAGATACGCAGTATTTT
TRBD2 | TRBJ2-7 | TRBV6-5 | . | CASSYSLTSGSEQYF | TGTGCCAGCAGTTACTCGCTGACTAGCGGGAGCGAGCAGTACTTC
. | TRBJ2-7 | TRBV5-1 | few | CASSLVWARKGDEQYF | TGCGCCAGCAGCTTGGTATGGGCCCGAAAAGGGGACGAGCAGTACTTC
. | TRBJ2-7 | TRBV4-1 | . | CASSQDAGQNYEQYF | TGCGCCAGCAGCCAAGATGCGGGACAGAATTACGAGCAGTACTTC
. | TRBJ2-1 | TRBV7-2 | . | CASSQVRAGENEQFF | TGTGCCAGCAGCCAGGTCAGGGCAGGGGAAAATGAGCAGTTCTTC
TRBD2 | TRBJ2-5 | TRBV28 | . | CASRGGWQETQYF | TGTGCCAGCAGGGGGGGGTGGCAAGAGACCCAGTACTTC
. | TRBJ2-5 | TRBV28 | few | CASSLPGAGETQYF | TGTGCCAGCAGTTTACCAGGGGCTGGGGAGACCCAGTACTTC
. | TRBJ1-4 | TRBV6-5 | . | CASRTANEKLFF | TGTGCCAGCCGGACAGCTAATGAAAAACTGTTTTTT
. | TRBJ1-6 | TRBV29-1 | . | CSTAGLSNSPLHF | TGCAGCACGGCGGGACTGTCAAATTCACCCCTCCACTTT
. | TRBJ1-4 | TRBV6-1 | . | CASSGDWGLATNEKLFF | TGTGCCAGCAGTGGGGATTGGGGACTTGCAACTAATGAAAAACTGTTTTTT
TRBD2 | TRBJ2-3 | TRBV9 | . | CASSPPREGTDTQYF | TGTGCCAGCAGCCCCCCCCGGGAGGGCACAGATACGCAGTATTTT
TRBD2 | TRBJ2-4 | TRBV7-9 | once | CASSILLAGKAKNIQYF | TGTGCCAGCAGCATCCTACTAGCGGGAAAGGCCAAAAACATTCAGTACTTC
. | TRBJ2-3 | TRBV11-3 | few | CASSLGASTDTQYF | TGTGCCAGCAGCTTAGGAGCTAGCACAGATACGCAGTATTTT
. | TRBJ2-3 | TRBV5-1 | . | CASSLTGTDTQYF | TGCGCCAGCAGCTTGACAGGGACAGATACGCAGTATTTT
. | TRBJ2-4 | TRBV27 | once | CASSLRASLAKNIQYF | TGTGCCAGCAGTTTACGGGCTAGCCTAGCCAAAAACATTCAGTACTTC
TRBD1 | TRBJ1-6 | TRBV5-4 | . | CASSSGGTDNNSPLHF | TGTGCCAGCAGCTCGGGAGGGACAGATAATAATTCACCCCTCCACTTT
. | TRBJ1-5 | TRBV7-9 | once | CASRTHQRQGSNQPQHF | TGTGCCAGCCGAACGCATCAGCGGCAGGGGAGCAATCAGCCCCAGCATTTT
TRBD1 | TRBJ1-1 | TRBV6-6 | . | CATIRTGMNTEAFF | TGTGCCACCATCAGGACAGGGATGAACACTGAAGCTTTCTTT